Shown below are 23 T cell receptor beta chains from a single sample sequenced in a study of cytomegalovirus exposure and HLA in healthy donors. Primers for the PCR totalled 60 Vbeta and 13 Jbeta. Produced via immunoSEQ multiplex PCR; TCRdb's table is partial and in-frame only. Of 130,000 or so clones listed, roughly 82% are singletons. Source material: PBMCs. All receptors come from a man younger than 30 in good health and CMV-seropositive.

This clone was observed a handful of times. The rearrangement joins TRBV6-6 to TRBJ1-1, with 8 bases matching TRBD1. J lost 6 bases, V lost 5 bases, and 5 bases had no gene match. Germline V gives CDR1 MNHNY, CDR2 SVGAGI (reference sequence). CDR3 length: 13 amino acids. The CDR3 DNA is TGTGCCAGCAGTGCGACAGGGGAGGCTGAAGCTTTCTTT. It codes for CASSATGEAEAFF.

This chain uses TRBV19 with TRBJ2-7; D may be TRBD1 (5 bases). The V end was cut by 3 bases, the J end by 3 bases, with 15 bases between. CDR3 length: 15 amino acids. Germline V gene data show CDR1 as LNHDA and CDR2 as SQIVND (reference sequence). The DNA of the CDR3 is TGTGCCAGTAGTATCAGCACAGGAGTTCTCTACGAGCAGTACTTC. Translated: CASSISTGVLYEQYF.

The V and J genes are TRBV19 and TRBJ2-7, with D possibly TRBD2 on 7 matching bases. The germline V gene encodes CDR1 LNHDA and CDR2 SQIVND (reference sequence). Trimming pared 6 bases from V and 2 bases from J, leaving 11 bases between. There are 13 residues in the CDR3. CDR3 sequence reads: CASRGGQTYEQYF. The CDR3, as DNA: TGTGCCAGTAGGGGGGGGCAGACCTACGAGCAGTACTTC. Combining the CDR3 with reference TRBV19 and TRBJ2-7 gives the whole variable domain DGGITQSPKYLFRKEGQNVTLSCEQNLNHDAMYWYRQDPGQGLRLIYYSQIVNDFQKGDIAEGYSVSREKKESFPLTVTSAQKNPTAFYLCASRGGQTYEQYFGPGTRLTVT.

CDR3 nucleotides: TGTGCCAGCAGTACTTTTGGGGGGAGCAATGAGCAGTTCTTC. Its translation is CASSTFGGSNEQFF. This chain uses TRBV7-3 with TRBJ2-1; a possible D gene is TRBD2 (6 bases). Germline V CDR1 and CDR2: SGHTA, FQGTGA. Deletions cut 6 bases from V and 6 bases from J, with 15 bases between. CDR3 length equals 14 residues.

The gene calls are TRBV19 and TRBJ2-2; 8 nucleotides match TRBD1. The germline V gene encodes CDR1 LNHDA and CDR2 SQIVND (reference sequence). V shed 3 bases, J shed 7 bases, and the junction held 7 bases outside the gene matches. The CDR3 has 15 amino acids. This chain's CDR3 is CASSITQGAVGELFF. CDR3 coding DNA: TGTGCCAGTAGTATCACCCAGGGGGCTGTCGGGGAGCTGTTTTTT.

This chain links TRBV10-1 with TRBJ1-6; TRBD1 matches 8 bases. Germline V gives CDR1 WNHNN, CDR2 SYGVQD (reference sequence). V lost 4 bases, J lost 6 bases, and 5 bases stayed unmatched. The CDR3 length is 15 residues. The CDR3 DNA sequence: TGCGCCAGCAGTGGATGGACAGGGATTAATTCACCCCTCCACTTT. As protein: CASSGWTGINSPLHF.

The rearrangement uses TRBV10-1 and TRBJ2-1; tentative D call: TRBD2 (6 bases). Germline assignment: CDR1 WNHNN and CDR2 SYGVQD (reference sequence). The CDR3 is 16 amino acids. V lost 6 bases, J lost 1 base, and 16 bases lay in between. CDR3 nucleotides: TGCGCCAGCAGACCCGGGACTCCGGGATCCTACAATGAGCAGTTCTTC. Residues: CASRPGTPGSYNEQFF.

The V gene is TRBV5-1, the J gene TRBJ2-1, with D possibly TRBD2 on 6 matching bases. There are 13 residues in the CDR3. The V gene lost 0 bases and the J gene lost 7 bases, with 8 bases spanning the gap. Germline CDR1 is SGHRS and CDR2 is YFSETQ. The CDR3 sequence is CASSLVGGNEQFF. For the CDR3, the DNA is TGCGCCAGCAGCTTGGTTGGGGGGAATGAGCAGTTCTTC. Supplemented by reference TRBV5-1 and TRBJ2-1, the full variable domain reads KAGVTQTPRYLIKTRGQQVTLSCSPISGHRSVSWYQQTPGQGLQFLFEYFSETQRNKGNFPGRFSGRQFSNSRSEMNVSTLELGDSALYLCASSLVGGNEQFFGPGTRLTVL.

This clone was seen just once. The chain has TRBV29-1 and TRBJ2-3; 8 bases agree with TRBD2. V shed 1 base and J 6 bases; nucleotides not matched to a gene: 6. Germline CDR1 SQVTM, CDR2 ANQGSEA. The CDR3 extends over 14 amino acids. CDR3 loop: CSVEAGRARDTQYF. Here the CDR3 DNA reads TGCAGCGTTGAAGCCGGGAGGGCCAGGGATACGCAGTATTTT.

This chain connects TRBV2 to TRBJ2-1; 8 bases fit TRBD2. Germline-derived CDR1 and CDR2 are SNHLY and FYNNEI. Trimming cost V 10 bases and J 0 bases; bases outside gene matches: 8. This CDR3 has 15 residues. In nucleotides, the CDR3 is TGTGCCACAAAACAGCGGGAGACCTCCTACAATGAGCAGTTCTTC. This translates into CATKQRETSYNEQFF.

CDR3 protein: CASSVQSPHLAKNIQYF. In DNA, the CDR3 is TGCGCCAGCAGTGTACAGAGCCCCCACTTAGCCAAAAACATTCAGTACTTC. The V gene is TRBV10-1, the J gene TRBJ2-4, with D hard to call. From germline, CDR1 is WNHNN and CDR2 SYGVQD (reference sequence). CDR3 size: 17 residues. Trimming took 4 bases from V and 0 from J, leaving 16 bases between them.

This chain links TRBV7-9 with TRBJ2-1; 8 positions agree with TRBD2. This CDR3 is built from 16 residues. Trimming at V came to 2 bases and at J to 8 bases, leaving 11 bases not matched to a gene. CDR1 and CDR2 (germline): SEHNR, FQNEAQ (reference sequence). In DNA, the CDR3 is TGTGCCAGCAGCTTATTTATTAGCGGGAAAGACGATGAGCAGTTCTTC. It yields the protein CASSLFISGKDDEQFF.

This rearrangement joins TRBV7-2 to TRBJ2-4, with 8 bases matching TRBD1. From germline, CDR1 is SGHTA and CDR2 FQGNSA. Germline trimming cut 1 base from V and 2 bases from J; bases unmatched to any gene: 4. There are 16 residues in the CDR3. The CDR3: CASSLEQGVSKNIQYF. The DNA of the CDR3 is TGTGCCAGCAGCTTAGAACAGGGGGTATCCAAAAACATTCAGTACTTC.

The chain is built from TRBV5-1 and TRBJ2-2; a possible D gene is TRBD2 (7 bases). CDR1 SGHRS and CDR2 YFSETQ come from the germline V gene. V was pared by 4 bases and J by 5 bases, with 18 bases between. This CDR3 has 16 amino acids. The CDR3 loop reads CASSLYPRGRTGELFF. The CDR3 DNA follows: TGCGCCAGCAGCCTATATCCGCGGGGGCGGACCGGGGAGCTGTTTTTT.

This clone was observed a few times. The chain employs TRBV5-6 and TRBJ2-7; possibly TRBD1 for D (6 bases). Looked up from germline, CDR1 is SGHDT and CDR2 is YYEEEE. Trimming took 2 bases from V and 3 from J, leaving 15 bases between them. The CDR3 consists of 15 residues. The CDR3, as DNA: TGTGCCAGCAGCTTAAACCCCCGAGGGGGCTACGAGCAGTACTTC. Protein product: CASSLNPRGGYEQYF.

The CDR3 is CASSQTPPQDYGYTF. CDR3 sequence (DNA): TGTGCCAGCAGTCAGACACCCCCGCAGGACTATGGCTACACCTTC. The chain recombines TRBV27 with TRBJ1-2, with D unclear. Germline V gives CDR1 MNHEY, CDR2 SMNVEV (reference sequence). V was trimmed by 5 bases and J by 3 bases, leaving 16 bases between them. The CDR3 contains 15 residues.

This chain's CDR3 is CASSIPKTGYTEAFF. CDR3 coding DNA: TGTGCCAGTAGTATTCCCAAGACAGGGTACACTGAAGCTTTCTTT. The chain uses TRBV19 and TRBJ1-1; 7 bases agree with TRBD1. CDR1 and CDR2 (germline): LNHDA, SQIVND (reference sequence). The CDR3 is made up of 15 amino acids. V lost 3 bases and J lost 3; bases outside the gene matches: 7.

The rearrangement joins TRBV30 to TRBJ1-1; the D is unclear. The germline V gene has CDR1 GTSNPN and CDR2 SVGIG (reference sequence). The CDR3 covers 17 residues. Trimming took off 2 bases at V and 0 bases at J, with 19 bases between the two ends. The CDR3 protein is CAWSSPGIRLLNTEAFF. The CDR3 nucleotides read TGTGCCTGGAGTTCCCCCGGGATCCGTCTATTGAACACTGAAGCTTTCTTT.

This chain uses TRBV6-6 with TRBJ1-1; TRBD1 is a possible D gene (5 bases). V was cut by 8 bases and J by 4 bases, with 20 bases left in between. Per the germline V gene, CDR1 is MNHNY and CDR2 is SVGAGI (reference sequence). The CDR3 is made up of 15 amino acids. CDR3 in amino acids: CASGTTPGPSTEAFF. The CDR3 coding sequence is TGTGCCAGCGGCACCACCCCAGGGCCTAGCACTGAAGCTTTCTTT.

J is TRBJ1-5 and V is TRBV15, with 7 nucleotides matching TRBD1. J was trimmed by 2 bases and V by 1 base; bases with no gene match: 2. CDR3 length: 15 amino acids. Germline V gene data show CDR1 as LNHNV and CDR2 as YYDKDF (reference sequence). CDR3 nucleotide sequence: TGTGCCACCAGCAGAGGAGGGGGCGGCAATCAGCCCCAGCATTTT. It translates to CATSRGGGGNQPQHF.

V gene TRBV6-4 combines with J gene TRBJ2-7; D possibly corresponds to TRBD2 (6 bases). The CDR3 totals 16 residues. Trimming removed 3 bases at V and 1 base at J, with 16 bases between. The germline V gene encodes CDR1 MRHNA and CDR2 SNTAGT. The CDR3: CASSERDFTRSYEQYF. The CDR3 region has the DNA TGTGCCAGCAGTGAGCGGGACTTCACCCGATCCTACGAGCAGTACTTC.

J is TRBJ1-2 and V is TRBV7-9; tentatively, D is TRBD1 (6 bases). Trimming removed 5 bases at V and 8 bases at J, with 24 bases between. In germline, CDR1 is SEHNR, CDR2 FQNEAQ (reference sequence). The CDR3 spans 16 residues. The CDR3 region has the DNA TGTGCCAGCAGCCAGGTCGGGACACCCAGGGAGGGCGGCTACACCTTC. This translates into CASSQVGTPREGGYTF.

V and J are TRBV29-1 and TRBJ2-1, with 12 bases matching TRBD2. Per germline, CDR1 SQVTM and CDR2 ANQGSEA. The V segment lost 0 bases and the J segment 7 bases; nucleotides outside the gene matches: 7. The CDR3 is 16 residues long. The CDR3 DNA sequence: TGCAGCGTTGAAGATCGGATGCTAGCGGGAGGGAATGAGCAGTTCTTC. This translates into CSVEDRMLAGGNEQFF.